The subject of this entry is one T cell receptor (beta chain). Its target is not known. The record originates from a study of beta chain features in type 1 diabetes. Overall study findings and caveats: For patients and controls alike, PCR might favor shorter templates to the same degree. Among patients with Type 1 diabetes, TCRB CDR3s were moderately but significantly shorter in every one of the four CD4+ subsets.

Based on CD45RO/CCR7/CD25/CD127/CD95/CD27, CD4+ regulatory, stem cell-like memory, naive and central memory cells were sorted. Germline-derived CDR1 and CDR2 are SGDLS and YYNGEE. Trimming shortened V by 3 bases and J by 6 bases, and 16 bases separated the two germline ends. The CDR3 is 16 residues long. The entirety of the isolated RNA underwent reverse transcription, so expressed TCRB transcripts were sequenced. Profiling relied on immunoSEQ multiplex PCR, and the TCRdb table lists in-frame clones only, not all of them. Of roughly 230,000 clones detected, about 10% appear once; the ten largest clones hold about 0.037%.

The rearrangement links TRBV9 to TRBJ1-6; weak D call: TRBD1 (6 bases). The sample taken for sequencing was naive CD4+ T cells from blood. This sequence originates from a woman in her late teens or twenties in good health. DNA of the CDR3: TGTGCCAGCAGCGGAGGAACAGGGTTTGGTAATTCACCCCTCCACTTT. Amino acids: CASSGGTGFGNSPLHF.